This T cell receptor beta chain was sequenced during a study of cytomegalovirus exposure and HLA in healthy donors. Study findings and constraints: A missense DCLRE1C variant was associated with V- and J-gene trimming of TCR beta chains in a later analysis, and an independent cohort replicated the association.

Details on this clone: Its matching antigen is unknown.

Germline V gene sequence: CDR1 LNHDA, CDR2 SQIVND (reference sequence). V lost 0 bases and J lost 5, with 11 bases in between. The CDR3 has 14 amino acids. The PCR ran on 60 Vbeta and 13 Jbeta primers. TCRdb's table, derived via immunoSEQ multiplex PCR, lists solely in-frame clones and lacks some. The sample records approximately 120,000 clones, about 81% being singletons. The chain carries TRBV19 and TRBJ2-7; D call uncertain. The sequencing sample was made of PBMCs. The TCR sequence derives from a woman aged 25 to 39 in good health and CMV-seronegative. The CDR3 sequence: CASSIDRNIDEQYF. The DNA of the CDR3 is TGTGCCAGTAGTATAGATCGAAACATCGACGAGCAGTACTTC.